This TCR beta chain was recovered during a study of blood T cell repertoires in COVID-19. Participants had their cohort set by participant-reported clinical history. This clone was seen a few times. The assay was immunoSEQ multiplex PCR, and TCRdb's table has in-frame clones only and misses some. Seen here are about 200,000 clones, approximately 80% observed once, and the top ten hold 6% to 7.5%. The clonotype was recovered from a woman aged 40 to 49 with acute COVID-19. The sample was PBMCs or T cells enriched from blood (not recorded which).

The CDR3 reads CSVEEKAGVSEQFF. The CDR3 DNA is TGCAGCGTTGAAGAGAAAGCGGGAGTTAGCGAGCAGTTCTTC. V gene TRBV29-1 combines with J gene TRBJ2-1; 8 bases are a match to TRBD2. The CDR3 is 14 residues long. Losses at the gene ends were 0 bases for V and 10 bases for J; bases not matched to a gene: 8. Germline CDR1 reads SQVTM; CDR2 reads ANQGSEA.